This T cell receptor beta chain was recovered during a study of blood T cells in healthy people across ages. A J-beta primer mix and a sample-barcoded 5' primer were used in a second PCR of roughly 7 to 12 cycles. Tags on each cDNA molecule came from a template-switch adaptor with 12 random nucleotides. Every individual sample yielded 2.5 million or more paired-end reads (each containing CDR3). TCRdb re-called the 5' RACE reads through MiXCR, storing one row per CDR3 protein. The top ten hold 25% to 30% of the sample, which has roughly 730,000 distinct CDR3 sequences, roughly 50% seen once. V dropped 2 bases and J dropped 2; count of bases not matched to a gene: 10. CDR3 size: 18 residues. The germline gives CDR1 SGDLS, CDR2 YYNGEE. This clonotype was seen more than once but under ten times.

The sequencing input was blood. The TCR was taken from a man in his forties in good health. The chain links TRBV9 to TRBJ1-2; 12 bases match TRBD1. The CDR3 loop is CASSVGTGGYLANYGYTF. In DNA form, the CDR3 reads TGTGCCAGCAGCGTCGGGACAGGGGGCTATTTAGCAAACTATGGCTACACCTTC.